A single sample gave rise to the 5 T cell receptor beta chains below, sequenced in a study of metastatic and nonmetastatic thyroid tumors. Prior to thyroid surgery, none of the patients had received any treatment. TCRdb re-clonotyped the PCR reads through MiXCR. The data show about 92,000 clones, with 14% to 15% seen just once and roughly 3.9% held by the top ten. The material sequenced was blood. Receptor source: a female donor with papillary thyroid cancer or a benign thyroid nodule (not recorded which). Some clones in this sample may be carry-over from other donors' samples.

This clone occurred many times. The same CDR3 can be traced to other DNA sequences in this sample. The CDR3 sequence is CAISDRGGSAEAFF. The CDR3 region has the DNA TGTGCCATCAGTGACAGGGGCGGCAGCGCTGAAGCTTTCTTT. This chain connects TRBV10-3 to TRBJ1-1; the D gene is possibly TRBD1 (6 bases). V dropped 3 bases and J dropped 6 bases, with 14 bases sitting between them. CDR1 is ENHRY and CDR2 is SYGVKD in the germline V gene. The CDR3 is 14 amino acids.

This clone was seen a handful of times. With a much larger clone just one base away, this may be a read error. The chain combines TRBV2 with TRBJ2-6; the D is unclear. Germline-derived CDR1 and CDR2 are SNHLY and FYNNEI. This CDR3 comprises 13 residues. V lost 6 bases, J lost 12 bases, and 15 bases lay in between. CDR3 amino acids: CASSGTPFVVLTF. The CDR3 bases are TGTGCCAGCAGCGGAACCCCCTTCGTCGTCCTGACTTTC. Together with reference TRBV2 and TRBJ2-6, the CDR3 gives the full variable domain: EPEVTQTPSHQVTQMGQEVILRCVPISNHLYFYWYRQILGQKVEFLVSFYNNEISEKSEIFDDQFSVERPDGSNFTLKIRSTKLEDSAMYFCASSGTPFVVLTFGAGSRLTVL.

The V and J genes are TRBV20-1 and TRBJ2-5, with D maybe TRBD2 (7 bases). The CDR3 has 14 amino acids. The V gene lost 4 bases and the J gene lost 5 bases, with 17 bases spanning the gap. Germline lookup yields CDR1 DFQATT and CDR2 SNEGSKA (reference sequence). In DNA form, the CDR3 reads TGCAGTGCTACAGTTGGGGGGGCTATGGAGACCCAGTACTTC. Translated: CSATVGGAMETQYF.

On this clone: At one end, the junction sequence differs from germline, possibly due to a read error. The rearrangement joins TRBV27 to TRBJ2-1; TRBD1 agrees at 9 bases. CDR3 size: 17 residues. CDR1 is MNHEY and CDR2 is SMNVEV in the germline V gene (reference sequence). CDR3: CASSLPYGTGRVNEQLF. In nucleotides, the CDR3 is TGTGCCAGCAGTTTACCCTACGGGACAGGGAGGGTCAATGAGCAGTTATTC.

This clone was seen only a few times. Other nucleotide sequences from this sample produce the same CDR3. The chain joins TRBV7-2 to TRBJ1-4, with D possibly TRBD1 on 6 matching bases. Germline V lookup: CDR1 SGHTA, CDR2 FQGNSA. Trimming stripped 1 base from V and 7 bases from J, with 19 bases between. There are 17 residues in the CDR3. The CDR3 spells CASSLDPLGGASEKLFF. In DNA, the CDR3 is TGTGCCAGCAGCTTAGACCCCCTGGGGGGCGCGAGTGAAAAACTGTTTTTT.